One sample yielded the 14 T cell receptor beta chains listed below, sequenced in a study of blood T cell repertoires in COVID-19. TCRdb's copy holds only in-frame clones and misses some; the assay was immunoSEQ multiplex PCR. This sample carries roughly 160,000 clones, about 88% of them seen once, and the ten largest clones take 2.5% to 3%. The sample taken for sequencing was peripheral blood. Every receptor here comes from a woman older than 75 with COVID-19, enrolled during active disease.

The V gene is TRBV5-1, the J gene TRBJ2-2, with TRBD2 as a possible D gene (5 bases). From germline, CDR1 is SGHRS and CDR2 YFSETQ. The CDR3 runs 16 residues. The V gene lost 4 bases and the J gene lost 6 bases, with 19 bases spanning the gap. CDR3 residues: CASSQEDPAFAGELFF. CDR3 DNA sequence: TGCGCCAGCAGCCAGGAGGACCCCGCTTTTGCCGGGGAGCTGTTTTTT.

The rearrangement uses TRBV2 and TRBJ1-5; D not certain. Trimming took 4 bases from V and 3 from J, leaving 10 bases between them. This CDR3 is built from 14 residues. Germline V gene data show CDR1 as SNHLY and CDR2 as FYNNEI. The DNA of the CDR3 is TGTGCCAGCAGTGGACACCGAAACAATCAGCCCCAGCATTTT. It encodes CASSGHRNNQPQHF. The full variable domain, completed using reference TRBV2 and TRBJ1-5, is EPEVTQTPSHQVTQMGQEVILRCVPISNHLYFYWYRQILGQKVEFLVSFYNNEISEKSEIFDDQFSVERPDGSNFTLKIRSTKLEDSAMYFCASSGHRNNQPQHFGDGTRLSIL.

The chain has TRBV6-2 or TRBV6-3 and TRBJ2-2; 9 bases align to TRBD2. The CDR3 loop spans 17 amino acids. V lost 2 bases, J lost 2 bases, and 6 bases stayed unmatched. Germline CDR1 is MNHEY and CDR2 is SVGEGT. CDR3 residues: CASSYDLAGTNTGELFF. The CDR3 coding sequence is TGTGCCAGCAGTTACGACCTAGCGGGGACCAACACCGGGGAGCTGTTTTTT.

V usage is TRBV6-2 or TRBV6-3 and J usage is TRBJ2-1; 11 bases align to TRBD2. Germline loops: CDR1 MNHEY, CDR2 SVGEGT. The CDR3 extends over 15 amino acids. The V gene end was trimmed by 5 bases and the J gene end by 6 bases; junction bases not matched to a gene: 6. The CDR3, as DNA: TGTGCCAGCAGTCTAAGACTAGCGGGATCCAATGAGCAGTTCTTC. This gives the protein CASSLRLAGSNEQFF.

As for this clone: Within the sample, other DNA sequences also encode this same CDR3. The chain couples TRBV3-1 (or the pseudogene TRBV3-2) to TRBJ2-7; TRBD1 matches at 9 bases. CDR3 length: 15 residues. After removal of 1 base from V and 3 bases from J, the junction contained 4 bases not matched to a gene. Germline V gene sequence: CDR1 LGHDT, CDR2 YNNKEL (reference sequence). The CDR3 coding sequence is TGTGCCAGCAGCCAAGTACCGGGACAGGGCTACGAGCAGTACTTC. Amino acid sequence: CASSQVPGQGYEQYF.

The chain employs TRBV6-5 and TRBJ1-5, with D uncertain. This CDR3 spans 13 amino acids. Germline V gene data show CDR1 as MNHEY and CDR2 as SVGAGI. V lost 0 bases, J lost 7 bases, and 7 bases lay in between. The CDR3 reads CASSYSSEQPQHF. Here the CDR3 DNA reads TGTGCCAGCAGTTACTCGTCGGAGCAGCCCCAGCATTTT.

V is TRBV5-6 and J is TRBJ2-7; 10 positions match TRBD1. The germline V gene has CDR1 SGHDT and CDR2 YYEEEE. The CDR3 spans 15 residues. The V gene end was trimmed by 5 bases and the J gene end by 7 bases; junction bases not matched to a gene: 12. CDR3 residues: CASSHSGTGAWEQYF. The CDR3 bases are TGTGCCAGCAGTCACTCCGGGACAGGGGCTTGGGAGCAGTACTTC.

This clone was observed a handful of times. The chain combines TRBV7-9 with TRBJ2-1, with 14 bases fitting TRBD2. The CDR3 is 16 residues long. CDR1 and CDR2 (germline): SEHNR, FQNEAQ (reference sequence). The junction had 10 bases not matched to a gene; V was cut back by 5 bases and J by 10 bases. The CDR3: CASSPLGLAGGREQFF. CDR3 DNA sequence: TGTGCCAGCAGCCCCCTCGGACTAGCGGGAGGTCGGGAGCAGTTCTTC.

This chain connects TRBV6-5 to TRBJ1-6; D call uncertain. The ends were cut back, 7 bases at V and 7 bases at J, with 17 bases in the middle. The CDR3 extends over 15 amino acids. Looked up from germline, CDR1 is MNHEY and CDR2 is SVGAGI. CDR3 in DNA: TGTGCCAGCACCCACGGAGGGTTGGGAAATTCACCCCTCCACTTT. It encodes CASTHGGLGNSPLHF.

This clone was seen a handful of times. This chain links TRBV28 with TRBJ1-2, with no clear D. Germline V gene data show CDR1 as MDHEN and CDR2 as SYDVKM. V was cut by 5 bases and J by 4 bases, with 8 bases left in between. The length of the CDR3 is 12 residues. CDR3 sequence (DNA): TGTGCCAGCAGTGTTAGATTCTATGGCTACACCTTC. Translating it yields CASSVRFYGYTF.

Of note for this clone: The identical CDR3 is also encoded by other nucleotide sequences in the sample. The V and J genes are TRBV7-9 and TRBJ1-1, with TRBD1 as a possible D gene (6 bases). V was shortened by 5 bases and J by 1 base, with 11 bases between the two germline ends. Germline CDR1 and CDR2: SEHNR and FQNEAQ (reference sequence). This CDR3 comprises 14 residues. CDR3 residues: CASSLQGENTEAFF. The CDR3, as DNA: TGTGCCAGCAGCCTACAGGGTGAGAACACTGAAGCTTTCTTT.

The V call is TRBV19, the J call TRBJ1-5; TRBD1 matches 11 bases. In germline, CDR1 is LNHDA, CDR2 SQIVND (reference sequence). CDR3 length: 19 amino acids. The ends lost 5 bases at V and 0 bases at J; junction bases unmatched: 12. The CDR3 loop is CASSPRTGGTSYSNQPQHF. The CDR3 nucleotides are TGTGCCAGTAGTCCCCGGACAGGGGGCACATCTTATAGCAATCAGCCCCAGCATTTT.

Concerning this clone itself: Other nucleotide sequences from this sample produce the same CDR3. This chain uses TRBV9 with TRBJ2-3, with 12 bases matching TRBD2. CDR3 length: 16 amino acids. The V gene's germline CDR1 is SGDLS and CDR2 YYNGEE. The J segment lost 2 bases and the V segment lost 2 bases, leaving 3 bases of the junction unmatched. The CDR3 here is CASSVASGRATDTQYF. The CDR3 nucleotides are TGTGCCAGCAGCGTCGCTAGCGGGAGGGCCACAGATACGCAGTATTTT.

This clone was seen once. The chain carries TRBV5-4 and TRBJ1-1; D perhaps matches TRBD1 (6 bases). Looked up from germline, CDR1 is SGHNT and CDR2 is YYREEE (reference sequence). CDR3 length equals 16 residues. Between the trimmed V and J ends, which lost 0 bases and 2 bases, there was a span of 14 bases. The CDR3: CASSLGWGTSNTEAFF. Here the CDR3 DNA reads TGTGCCAGCAGCTTGGGTTGGGGGACATCTAACACTGAAGCTTTCTTT.